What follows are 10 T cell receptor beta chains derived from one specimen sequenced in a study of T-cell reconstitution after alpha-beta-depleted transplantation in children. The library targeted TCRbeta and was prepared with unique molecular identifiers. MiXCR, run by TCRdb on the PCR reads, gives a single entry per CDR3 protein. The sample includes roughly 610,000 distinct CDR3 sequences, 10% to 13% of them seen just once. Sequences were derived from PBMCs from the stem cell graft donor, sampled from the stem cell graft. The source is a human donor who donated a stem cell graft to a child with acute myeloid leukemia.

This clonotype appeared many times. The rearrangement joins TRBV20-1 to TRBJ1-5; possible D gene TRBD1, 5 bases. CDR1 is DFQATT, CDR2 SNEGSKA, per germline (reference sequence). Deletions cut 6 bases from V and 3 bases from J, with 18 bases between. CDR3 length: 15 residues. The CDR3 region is CSAPIGAENNQPQHF. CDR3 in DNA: TGCAGTGCCCCTATCGGGGCAGAGAACAATCAGCCCCAGCATTTT.

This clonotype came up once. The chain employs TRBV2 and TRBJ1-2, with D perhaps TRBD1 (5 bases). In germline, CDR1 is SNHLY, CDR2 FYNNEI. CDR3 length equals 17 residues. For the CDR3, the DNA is TGTACCCTCAGCTTAGTTGTTACAGGCCCGTCGGACTATGGCTACACCTTC. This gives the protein CTLSLVVTGPSDYGYTF.

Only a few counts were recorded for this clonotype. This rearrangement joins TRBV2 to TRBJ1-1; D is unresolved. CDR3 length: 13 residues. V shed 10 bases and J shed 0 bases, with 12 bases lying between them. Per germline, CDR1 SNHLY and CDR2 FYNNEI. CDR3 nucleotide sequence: TGTGCCACCTCGAGGGAGATGAACACTGAAGCTTTCTTT. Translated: CATSREMNTEAFF.

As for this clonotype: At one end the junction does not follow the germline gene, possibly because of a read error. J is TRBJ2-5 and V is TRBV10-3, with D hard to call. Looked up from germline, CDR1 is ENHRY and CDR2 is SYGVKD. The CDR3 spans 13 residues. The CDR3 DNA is TGTGCCATCCGTGACTCGCTGAGCGAGACCCAGTACTTC. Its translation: CAIRDSLSETQYF.

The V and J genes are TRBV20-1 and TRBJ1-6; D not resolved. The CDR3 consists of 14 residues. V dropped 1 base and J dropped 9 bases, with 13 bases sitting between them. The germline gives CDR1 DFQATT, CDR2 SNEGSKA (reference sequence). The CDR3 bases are TGCAGTGCTAGAGCCCCCCCGGTCGGTTCACCCCTCCACTTT. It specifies CSARAPPVGSPLHF.

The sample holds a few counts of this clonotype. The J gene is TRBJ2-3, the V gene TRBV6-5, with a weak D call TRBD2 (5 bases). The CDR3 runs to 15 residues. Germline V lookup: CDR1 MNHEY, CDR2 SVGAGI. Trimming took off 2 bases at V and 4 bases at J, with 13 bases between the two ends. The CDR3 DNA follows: TGTGCCAGCAGTTACGAGGGAACCTCCCCAGATACGCAGTATTTT. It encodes CASSYEGTSPDTQYF.

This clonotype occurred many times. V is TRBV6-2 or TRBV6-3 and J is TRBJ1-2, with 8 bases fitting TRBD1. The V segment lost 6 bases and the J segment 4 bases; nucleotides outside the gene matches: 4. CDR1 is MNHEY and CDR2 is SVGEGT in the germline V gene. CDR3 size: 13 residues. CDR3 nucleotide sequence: TGTGCCAGCAGAGGACAGGGAGGCTATGGCTACACCTTC. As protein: CASRGQGGYGYTF.

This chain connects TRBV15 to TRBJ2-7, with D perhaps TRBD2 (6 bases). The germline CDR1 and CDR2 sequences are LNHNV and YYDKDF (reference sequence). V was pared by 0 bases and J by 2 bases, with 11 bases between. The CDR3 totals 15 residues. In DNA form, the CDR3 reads TGTGCCACCAGCAGAGATACCGGGAGCACCTACGAGCAGTACTTC. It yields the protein CATSRDTGSTYEQYF.

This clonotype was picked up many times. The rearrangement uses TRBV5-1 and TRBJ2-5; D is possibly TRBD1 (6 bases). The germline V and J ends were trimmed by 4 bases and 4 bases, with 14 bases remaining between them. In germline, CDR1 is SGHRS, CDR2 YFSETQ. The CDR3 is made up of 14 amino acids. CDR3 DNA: TGCGCCAGCAGCACGAATACAGGGAGAGAGACCCAGTACTTC. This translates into CASSTNTGRETQYF.

DNA for the CDR3: TGTGCCAGCGGTCAGGGTCAGGGACTTGAAGCTTTCTTT. It yields the protein CASGQGQGLEAFF. The V and J genes are TRBV12-3 or TRBV12-4 and TRBJ1-1; a possible D gene is TRBD1 (5 bases). Trimming stripped 8 bases from V and 7 bases from J, with 17 bases between. The CDR3 is made up of 13 amino acids.